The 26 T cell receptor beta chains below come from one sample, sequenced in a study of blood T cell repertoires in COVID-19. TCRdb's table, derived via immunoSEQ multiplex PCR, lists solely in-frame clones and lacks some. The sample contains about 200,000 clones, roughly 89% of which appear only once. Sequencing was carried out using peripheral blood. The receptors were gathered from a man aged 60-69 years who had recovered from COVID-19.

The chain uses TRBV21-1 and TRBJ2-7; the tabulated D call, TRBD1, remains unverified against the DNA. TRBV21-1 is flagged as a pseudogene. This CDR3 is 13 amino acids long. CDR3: CASSLTGGPTEYF. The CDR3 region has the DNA TGTGCCAGCAGCTTAACAGGCGGACCGACGGAGTACTTC.

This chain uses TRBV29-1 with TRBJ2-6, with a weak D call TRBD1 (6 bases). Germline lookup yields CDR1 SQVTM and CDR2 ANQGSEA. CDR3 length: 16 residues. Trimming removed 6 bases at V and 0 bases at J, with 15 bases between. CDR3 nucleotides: TGCAGCGTCTGGACAGTTACCGCCTCTGGGGCCAACGTCCTGACTTTC. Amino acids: CSVWTVTASGANVLTF.

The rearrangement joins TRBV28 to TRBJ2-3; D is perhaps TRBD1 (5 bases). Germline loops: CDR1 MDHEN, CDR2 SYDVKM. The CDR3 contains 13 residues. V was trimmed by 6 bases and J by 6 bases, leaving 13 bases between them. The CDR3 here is CASSSDRRDTQYF. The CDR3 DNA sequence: TGTGCCAGCAGCAGCGACAGACGGGATACGCAGTATTTT.

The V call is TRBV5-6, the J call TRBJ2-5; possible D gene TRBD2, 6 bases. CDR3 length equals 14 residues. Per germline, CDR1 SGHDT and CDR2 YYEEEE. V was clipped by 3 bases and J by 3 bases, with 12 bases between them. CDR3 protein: CASSSGLRKETQYF. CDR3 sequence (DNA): TGTGCCAGCAGCTCGGGACTTCGCAAAGAGACCCAGTACTTC. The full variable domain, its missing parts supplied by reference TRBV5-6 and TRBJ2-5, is DAGVTQSPTHLIKTRGQQVTLRCSPKSGHDTVSWYQQALGQGPQFIFQYYEEEERQRGNFPDRFSGHQFPNYSSELNVNALLLGDSALYLCASSSGLRKETQYFGPGTRLLVL.

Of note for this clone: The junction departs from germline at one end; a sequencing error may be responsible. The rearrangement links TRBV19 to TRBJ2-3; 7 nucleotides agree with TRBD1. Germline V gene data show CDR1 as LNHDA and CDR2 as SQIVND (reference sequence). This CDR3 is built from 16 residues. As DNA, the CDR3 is TGTGCCAGTAGTCCTACAGGGGTTCCTGTACCTTCCACCGGTCAGTTT. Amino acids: CASSPTGVPVPSTGQF.

CDR3 in DNA: TGCGCCAGCAGCCACGACCCCGGGTCTGCTGGAAACACCATATATTTT. It encodes CASSHDPGSAGNTIYF. The chain employs TRBV4-1 and TRBJ1-3; no clear D. Looked up from germline, CDR1 is MGHRA and CDR2 is YSYEKL. The CDR3 is 16 amino acids. Trimming took 3 bases from V and 2 from J, leaving 14 bases between them.

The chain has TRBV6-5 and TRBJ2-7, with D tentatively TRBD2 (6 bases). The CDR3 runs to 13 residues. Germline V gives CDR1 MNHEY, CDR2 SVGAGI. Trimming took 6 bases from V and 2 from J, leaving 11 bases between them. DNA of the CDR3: TGTGCCAGCAGGGGACTGGATACCTACGAGCAGTACTTC. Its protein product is CASRGLDTYEQYF.

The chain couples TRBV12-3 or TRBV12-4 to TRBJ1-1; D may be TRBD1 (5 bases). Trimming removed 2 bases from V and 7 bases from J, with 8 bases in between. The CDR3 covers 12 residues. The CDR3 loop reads CASSLSGGEAFF. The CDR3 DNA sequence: TGTGCCAGCAGTTTATCGGGGGGTGAAGCTTTCTTT.

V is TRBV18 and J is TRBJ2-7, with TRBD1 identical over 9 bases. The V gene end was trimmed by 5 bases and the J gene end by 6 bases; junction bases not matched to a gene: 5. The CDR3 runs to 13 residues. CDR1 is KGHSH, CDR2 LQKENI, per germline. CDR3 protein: CASSGDRVGEQYF. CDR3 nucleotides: TGTGCCAGCTCAGGGGACAGGGTTGGCGAGCAGTACTTC.

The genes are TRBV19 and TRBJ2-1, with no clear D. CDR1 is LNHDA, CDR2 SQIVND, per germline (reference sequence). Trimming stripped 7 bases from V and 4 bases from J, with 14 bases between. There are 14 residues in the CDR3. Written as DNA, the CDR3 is TGTGCCAGTAAACCTACCCTCTGGTACAATGAGCAGTTCTTC. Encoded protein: CASKPTLWYNEQFF.

The CDR3 region has the DNA TGTGCCAGCAGCTTAAAGGGACAGGGGGCCGGGGAGCTGTTTTTT. It is translated as CASSLKGQGAGELFF. The chain couples TRBV7-9 to TRBJ2-2; 11 bases line up with TRBD1. CDR1 SEHNR and CDR2 FQNEAQ come from the germline V gene (reference sequence). Trimming at V came to 2 bases and at J to 6 bases, leaving 2 bases not matched to a gene. The CDR3 is 15 amino acids. The full variable domain, its missing parts supplied by reference TRBV7-9 and TRBJ2-2, is DTGVSQNPRHKITKRGQNVTFRCDPISEHNRLYWYRQTLGQGPEFLTYFQNEAQLEKSRLLSDRFSAERPKGSFSTLEIQRTEQGDSAMYLCASSLKGQGAGELFFGEGSRLTVL.

The CDR3 DNA sequence: TGCGCCAGCAGCCCAACTGCCGCCTTACAAGAGACCCAGTACTTC. It translates to CASSPTAALQETQYF. This chain connects TRBV5-1 to TRBJ2-5; no firm D call. The CDR3 extends over 15 amino acids. Germline values: CDR1 SGHRS, CDR2 YFSETQ. V lost 4 bases, J lost 2 bases, and 15 bases lay in between.

The CDR3 reads CASSPGGGINYGYTF. The CDR3 coding sequence is TGTGCCAGCTCTCCCGGTGGAGGAATTAACTATGGCTACACCTTC. The chain has TRBV18 and TRBJ1-2, with D unresolved. This CDR3 has 15 amino acids. Germline V CDR1 and CDR2: KGHSH, LQKENI. V was cut by 6 bases and J by 1 base, with 15 bases left in between.

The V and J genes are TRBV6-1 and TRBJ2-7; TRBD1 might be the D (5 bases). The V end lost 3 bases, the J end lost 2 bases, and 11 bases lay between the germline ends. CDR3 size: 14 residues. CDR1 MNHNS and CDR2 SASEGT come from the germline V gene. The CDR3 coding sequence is TGTGCCAGCAGTGACCCGCCGGACACCTACGAGCAGTACTTC. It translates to CASSDPPDTYEQYF.

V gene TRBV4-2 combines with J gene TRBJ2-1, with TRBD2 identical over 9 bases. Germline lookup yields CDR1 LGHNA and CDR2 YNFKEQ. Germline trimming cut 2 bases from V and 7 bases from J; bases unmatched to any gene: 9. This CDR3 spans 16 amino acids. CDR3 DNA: TGTGCCAGCAGCCAACCCCTAGCGGGAATGAGGAATGAGCAGTTCTTC. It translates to CASSQPLAGMRNEQFF.

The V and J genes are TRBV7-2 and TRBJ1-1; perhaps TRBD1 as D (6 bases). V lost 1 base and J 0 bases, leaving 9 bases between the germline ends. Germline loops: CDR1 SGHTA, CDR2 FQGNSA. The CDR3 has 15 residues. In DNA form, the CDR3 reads TGTGCCAGCAGCTTAGTCGGGGGGCTGAACACTGAAGCTTTCTTT. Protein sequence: CASSLVGGLNTEAFF.

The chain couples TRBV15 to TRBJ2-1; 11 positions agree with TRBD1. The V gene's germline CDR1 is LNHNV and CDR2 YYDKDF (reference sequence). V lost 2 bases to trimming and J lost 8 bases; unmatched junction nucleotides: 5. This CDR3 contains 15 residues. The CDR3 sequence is CATSRSGTGGDEQFF. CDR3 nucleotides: TGTGCCACCAGCAGATCCGGGACAGGGGGGGATGAGCAGTTCTTC.

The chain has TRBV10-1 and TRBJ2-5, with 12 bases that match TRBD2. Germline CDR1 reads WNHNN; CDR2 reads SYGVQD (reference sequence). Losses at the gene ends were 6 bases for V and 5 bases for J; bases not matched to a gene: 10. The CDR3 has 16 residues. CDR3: CASSAYRTSGEETQYF. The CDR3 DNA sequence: TGCGCCAGCAGCGCTTACCGGACTAGCGGGGAGGAGACCCAGTACTTC.

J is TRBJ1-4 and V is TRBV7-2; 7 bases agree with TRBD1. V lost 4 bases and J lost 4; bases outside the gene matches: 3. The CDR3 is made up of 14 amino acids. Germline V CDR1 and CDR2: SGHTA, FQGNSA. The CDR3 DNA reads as TGTGCCAGCAGCTCGAGACAGGGTAATGAAAAACTGTTTTTT. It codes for CASSSRQGNEKLFF.

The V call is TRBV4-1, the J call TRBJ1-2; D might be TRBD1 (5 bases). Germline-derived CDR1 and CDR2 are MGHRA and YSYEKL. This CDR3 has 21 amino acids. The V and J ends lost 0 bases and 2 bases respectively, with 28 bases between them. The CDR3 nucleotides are TGCGCCAGCAGCCAAGATCCAACCGTCCGGGCCCAGGGCAGACGGAACTATGGCTACACCTTC. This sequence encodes CASSQDPTVRAQGRRNYGYTF.

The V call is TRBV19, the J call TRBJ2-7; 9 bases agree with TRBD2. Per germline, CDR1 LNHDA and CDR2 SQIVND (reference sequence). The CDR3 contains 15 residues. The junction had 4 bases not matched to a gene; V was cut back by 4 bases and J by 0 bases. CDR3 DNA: TGTGCCAGTAGTACGAATAGCGGGGGCTCCTACGAGCAGTACTTC. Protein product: CASSTNSGGSYEQYF.

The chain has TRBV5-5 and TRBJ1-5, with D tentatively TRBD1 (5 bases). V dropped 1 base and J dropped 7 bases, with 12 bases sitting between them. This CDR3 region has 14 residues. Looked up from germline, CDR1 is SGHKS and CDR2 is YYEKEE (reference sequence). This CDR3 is CASSLFWQGQPQHF. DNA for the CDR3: TGTGCCAGCAGCTTGTTTTGGCAGGGCCAGCCCCAGCATTTT.

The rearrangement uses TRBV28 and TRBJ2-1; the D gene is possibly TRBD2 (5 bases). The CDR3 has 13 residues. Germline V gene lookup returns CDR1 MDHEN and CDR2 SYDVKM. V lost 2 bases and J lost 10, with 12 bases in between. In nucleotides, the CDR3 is TGTGCCAGCAGTTTACCCAGACTAACCGAGCAGTTCTTC. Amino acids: CASSLPRLTEQFF.

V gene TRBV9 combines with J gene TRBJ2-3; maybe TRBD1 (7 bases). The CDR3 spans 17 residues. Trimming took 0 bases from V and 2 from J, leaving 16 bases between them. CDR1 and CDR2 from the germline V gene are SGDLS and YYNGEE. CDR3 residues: CASSVAEGGQSTDTQYF. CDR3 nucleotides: TGTGCCAGCAGCGTAGCGGAGGGGGGACAGTCCACAGATACGCAGTATTTT.

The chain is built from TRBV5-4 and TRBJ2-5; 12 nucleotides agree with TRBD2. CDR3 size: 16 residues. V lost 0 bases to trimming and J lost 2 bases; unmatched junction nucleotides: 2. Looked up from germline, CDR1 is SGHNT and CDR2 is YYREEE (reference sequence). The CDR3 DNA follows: TGTGCCAGCAGCTTGGGGACTAGCGGGATTCAAGAGACCCAGTACTTC. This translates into CASSLGTSGIQETQYF.

The CDR3 DNA follows: TGTGCCAGCAGCGTACTAGCGGAGTACAATGAGCAGTTCTTC. This gives the protein CASSVLAEYNEQFF. The genes are TRBV5-5 and TRBJ2-1, with 8 bases lining up with TRBD2. This CDR3 comprises 14 residues. V was pared by 4 bases and J by 4 bases, with 4 bases of the junction left unmatched. The V gene's germline CDR1 is SGHKS and CDR2 YYEKEE (reference sequence).